Included here is one T cell receptor beta chain sequence, with context. cDNA synthesis used the whole RNA isolate, giving expressed TCRB sequences. Sequenced by immunoSEQ multiplex PCR; TCRdb stores in-frame clones only, minus some. The sample has under 250,000 clones, 25% to 35% seen once; the top ten hold around 4%. The V gene's germline CDR1 is KGHSH and CDR2 LQKENI. Trimming took 4 bases from V and 0 from J, leaving 13 bases between them. CDR3 size: 16 residues. The data were taken from a study of beta chain features in type 1 diabetes. Background on the study: Across every sample, roughly 100 million sorted cells were examined in total.

Purity exceeded 95% in all sorted populations. Material for sequencing was central memory CD4+ T cells from blood. The clonotype was recovered from a man aged 25-40 years in good health. The rearrangement joins TRBV18 to TRBJ1-3; no clear D gene. The CDR3 nucleotides read TGTGCCAGCTCACTTGGACCGCCGAGCTCTGGAAACACCATATATTTT. Translated, it gives CASSLGPPSSGNTIYF.